This is a list of T cell receptor beta chains from one sample in a study of cytomegalovirus exposure and HLA in healthy donors. TCRdb keeps only in-frame clones here, not all; method: immunoSEQ multiplex PCR. This table has roughly 120,000 clones, approximately 81% appearing once. Sample: PBMCs. The origin of the receptors is a man aged 25 to 40 in good health and CMV-seropositive. CDR3s include the opening cysteine and the closing phenylalanine or tryptophan.

v_call	j_call	cdr3_length	cdr3_aa
TRBV19	TRBJ2-1	16	CASSLAGGSSYNEQFF
TRBV7-9	TRBJ2-6	15	CSSSHRTTGANVLTF
TRBV19	TRBJ1-1	12	CASSIEGAEAFF
TRBV9	TRBJ1-3	15	CASNRDRASGNTIYF
TRBV11-2	TRBJ2-1	15	CASSPGLAGLNEQFF
TRBV7-2	TRBJ2-3	18	CASSSLAGGSSGTDTQYF
TRBV19	TRBJ1-2	15	CASRGQFAYYYGYTF
TRBV5-1	TRBJ1-1	13	CASSLTVNTEAFF
TRBV5-4	TRBJ1-4	14	CASSLGGVNEKLFF
TRBV6-1	TRBJ2-2	13	CASNLGRGGELFF
TRBV7-9	TRBJ2-7	14	CASSFQGVPYEQYF
TRBV7-9	TRBJ1-2	12	CSSSHGGRLGTF
TRBV5-5	TRBJ1-2	15	CASSLAWGGDDGYTF
TRBV7-2	TRBJ1-5	14	CASSLLQRNQPQHF
TRBV27	TRBJ2-7	15	CASSRASGRPYEQYF
TRBV27	TRBJ1-1	23	CASSLPGVFGCGSEPDGSSEAFF
TRBV21-1	TRBJ1-2	14	CASSKVYRFYGYTF
TRBV5-4	TRBJ2-6	16	CASSMETGSGANVLTF
TRBV12-5	TRBJ2-5	12	CASGFRSETQYF
TRBV9	TRBJ1-4	13	CASSVDRGEKLFF
TRBV7-9	TRBJ2-5	15	CASSLAGLLMGTQYF
TRBV6-1	TRBJ2-5	12	CASRTDRETQYF